This TCR beta chain was obtained from a study of Ad26.COV2.S vaccination and SARS-CoV-2 variants. Data came from immunoSEQ multiplex PCR; TCRdb stores just in-frame clones and leaves some out. The sample gives 360,000 or so clones, around 86% of which show up once; 3.4% is in the top ten. About this clone: Its antigen is not identified.

Findings and caveats of the study: Reported post-vaccination CD8+ and CD4+ T cell responses to spike showed substantial breadth.

Treatment of the sample: about 20 received Ad26.COV2.S at low or high dose, single or two shots; about 5 received placebo; per-sample allocation not given. The samples were gathered on day 63 after the first injection of vaccine or placebo. Germline V CDR1 and CDR2: LGHNT, FRNRAP. With 5 bases removed from V and 3 bases from J, the gap between germline ends came to 17 bases. The CDR3 has 16 residues. The TCR originated in a person aged 18-65 years who received the Ad26.COV2.S COVID-19 vaccine or a placebo. The V and J genes are TRBV12-5 and TRBJ1-5; a possible D gene is TRBD1 (6 bases). Source: peripheral blood, taken in a trial of Ad26.COV2.S vaccine versus placebo. The CDR3 region has the DNA TGTGCTAGTGGTCTAGGGACGGGGGGCGACAATCAGCCCCAGCATTTT. As protein: CASGLGTGGDNQPQHF.